The 29 T cell receptor beta chains below were found in one sample sequenced in a study of cytomegalovirus exposure and HLA in healthy donors. A multiplex PCR was run with 60 Vbeta primers and 13 Jbeta primers. Clones were read by immunoSEQ multiplex PCR, and TCRdb kept only the in-frame ones, dropping some. Altogether more than 80,000 clones are present, 55% to 65% being singletons, with the ten largest covering over 12%. Material: PBMCs. These receptors all stem from a woman aged 40-49 years in good health and CMV-seropositive.

This clone was seen only a few times. This chain uses TRBV20-1 with TRBJ2-1; D gene uncertain. The CDR3 is 10 residues long. V was clipped by 6 bases and J by 7 bases, with 7 bases between them. Germline V gives CDR1 DFQATT, CDR2 SNEGSKA (reference sequence). CDR3 nucleotides: TGCAGTGCGTATGAGAATGAGCAGTTCTTC. Its protein product is CSAYENEQFF.

The chain employs TRBV7-8 and TRBJ2-7; 9 bases match TRBD2. The V and J ends lost 3 bases and 0 bases, in that order; junction bases with no gene match: 6. The V gene's germline CDR1 is SGHVS and CDR2 FQNEAQ. The CDR3 extends over 16 amino acids. The CDR3 protein is CASSFGGSGSSYEQYF. CDR3 in DNA: TGTGCCAGCAGCTTCGGGGGTAGCGGGAGCTCCTACGAGCAGTACTTC.

This clone was counted only a few times. V is TRBV4-3 and J is TRBJ1-2; 12 positions match TRBD1. This CDR3 contains 15 residues. V was pared by 4 bases and J by 5 bases, with 5 bases of the junction left unmatched. CDR1 is LGHNA, CDR2 YSLEER, per germline. The CDR3 loop is CASSLGTGGQYGYTF. The CDR3, as DNA: TGCGCCAGCAGCCTAGGGACAGGGGGCCAGTATGGCTACACCTTC.

The chain joins TRBV7-9 to TRBJ2-3; D is perhaps TRBD1 (5 bases). This CDR3 region has 16 residues. Trimming pared 3 bases from V and 1 base from J, leaving 14 bases between. Germline lookup yields CDR1 SEHNR and CDR2 FQNEAQ (reference sequence). DNA of the CDR3: TGTGCCAGCAGCTTTAGACAGAAAAGCGGCACAGATACGCAGTATTTT. It codes for CASSFRQKSGTDTQYF.

This sequence joins TRBV4-1 and TRBJ1-2, with 10 bases aligning to TRBD1. This CDR3 has 15 amino acids. Germline lookup yields CDR1 MGHRA and CDR2 YSYEKL. The junction had 5 bases not matched to a gene; V was cut back by 0 bases and J by 7 bases. The CDR3 bases are TGCGCCAGCAGCCAAGATCGACAGGGGGCAGTTGGCTACACCTTC. This codes for CASSQDRQGAVGYTF.

The chain has TRBV19 and TRBJ1-1; 10 nucleotides align to TRBD1. There are 15 residues in the CDR3. The trim removed 7 bases at V and 2 bases at J, leaving 7 bases unmatched. CDR1 and CDR2 (germline): LNHDA, SQIVND (reference sequence). In nucleotides, the CDR3 is TGTGCCAGTATTATGACAGGGGGCAGCAACACTGAAGCTTTCTTT. Translating gives CASIMTGGSNTEAFF.

The sample holds a few counts of this clone. J is TRBJ2-7 and V is TRBV6-6, with TRBD1 as a possible D gene (7 bases). Looked up from germline, CDR1 is MNHNY and CDR2 is SVGAGI (reference sequence). Trimming removed 6 bases at V and 2 bases at J, with 11 bases between. The CDR3 has 13 residues. The chain's CDR3 is CASSRRGAYEQYF. The CDR3 DNA reads TGTGCCAGCAGCCGCAGGGGGGCCTACGAGCAGTACTTC.

This clone was detected only once. The chain links TRBV19 to TRBJ1-2; 8 nucleotides match TRBD1. Unmatched junction bases numbered 7, after V lost 3 bases and J lost 4 bases. Germline-derived CDR1 and CDR2 are LNHDA and SQIVND (reference sequence). The CDR3 extends over 15 amino acids. Written as DNA, the CDR3 is TGTGCCAGTAGTATTGGACAGGGCAAAGGCTATGGCTACACCTTC. Translation gives CASSIGQGKGYGYTF.

As to this clone: This may be a read error: a much more frequent sequence differs by one nucleotide. Other DNA sequences in the sample encode the same CDR3. The chain recombines TRBV28 with TRBJ2-7; 8 positions match TRBD2. Germline loops: CDR1 MDHEN, CDR2 SYDVKM. V lost 2 bases, J lost 2 bases, and 2 bases stayed unmatched. The CDR3 covers 14 residues. This CDR3 is CASSLAGGPYEQYF. CDR3 DNA: TGTGCCAGCAGTTTAGCGGGAGGACCCTACGAGCAGTACTTC.

The chain couples TRBV7-8 to TRBJ1-1; the match to TRBD1 covers 8 bases. The CDR3 contains 13 residues. V lost 0 bases to trimming and J lost 9 bases; unmatched junction nucleotides: 3. CDR1 and CDR2 (germline): SGHVS, FQNEAQ. The CDR3 nucleotides read TGTGCCAGCAGCTTAGCGGCAGGGGGCAAAGCTTTCTTT. Translation: CASSLAAGGKAFF.

CDR3 loop: CAISSLGRGEQYF. The DNA of the CDR3 is TGTGCCATCAGCTCACTTGGGAGGGGCGAGCAGTACTTC. This chain uses TRBV10-3 with TRBJ2-7; 7 nucleotides align to TRBD2. The CDR3 is 13 amino acids. CDR1 ENHRY and CDR2 SYGVKD come from the germline V gene. J gave up 6 bases and V 6 bases, and 8 bases lay outside the gene matches.

The chain carries TRBV15 and TRBJ2-1, with TRBD2 matching over 8 bases. Per germline, CDR1 LNHNV and CDR2 YYDKDF (reference sequence). There are 14 residues in the CDR3. V gave up 2 bases and J gave up 4 bases; unmatched junction bases: 1. CDR3 residues: CATSRKREYNEQFF. The CDR3 DNA is TGTGCCACCAGCAGAAAGCGGGAGTACAATGAGCAGTTCTTC.

The J gene is TRBJ2-5, the V gene TRBV30; D possibly corresponds to TRBD1 (5 bases). The CDR3 is made up of 13 amino acids. Trimming took off 4 bases at V and 4 bases at J, with 13 bases between the two ends. CDR1 and CDR2 from the germline V gene are GTSNPN and SVGIG (reference sequence). As DNA, the CDR3 is TGTGCCTGGAATCCTGGGGCTGGAGAGACCCAGTACTTC. It yields the protein CAWNPGAGETQYF.

The chain recombines TRBV19 with TRBJ2-7; a weak D match, TRBD1 (6 bases). Looked up from germline, CDR1 is LNHDA and CDR2 is SQIVND (reference sequence). CDR3 length: 14 amino acids. V was cut by 8 bases and J by 0 bases, with 14 bases left in between. CDR3 amino acids: CASGDRSGSYEQYF. In DNA form, the CDR3 reads TGTGCCAGTGGCGACAGGTCTGGCTCCTACGAGCAGTACTTC.

The rearrangement joins TRBV7-2 to TRBJ2-3; TRBD2 might be the D (6 bases). CDR1 and CDR2 from the germline V gene are SGHTA and FQGNSA. Trimming took off 7 bases at V and 1 base at J, with 18 bases between the two ends. This CDR3 is built from 16 residues. CDR3 coding DNA: TGTGCCAGCACCCCTGGGGCGGGACGCGGCACAGATACGCAGTATTTT. Translated, it gives CASTPGAGRGTDTQYF.

This chain links TRBV4-3 with TRBJ2-2; 9 positions agree with TRBD2. The germline CDR1 and CDR2 sequences are LGHNA and YSLEER. The length of the CDR3 is 16 residues. With V trimmed by 0 bases and J by 10 bases, 9 bases remained unmatched. The CDR3 protein is CASSQERLAGPLELFF. CDR3 nucleotide sequence: TGCGCCAGCAGCCAAGAGAGGCTAGCGGGGCCCCTGGAGCTGTTTTTT.

The gene calls are TRBV6-6 and TRBJ2-6; TRBD1 is a possible D gene (5 bases). The CDR3 has 16 residues. V gave up 6 bases and J gave up 0 bases, with 12 bases separating them. Germline lookup yields CDR1 MNHNY and CDR2 SVGAGI (reference sequence). The CDR3 loop is CASRSSQASGANVLTF. The CDR3 DNA reads as TGTGCCAGCAGGAGCTCACAGGCCTCTGGGGCCAACGTCCTGACTTTC.

In this sample, this clone turned up once. This sequence joins TRBV27 and TRBJ1-2; perhaps TRBD1 as D (6 bases). The CDR3 spans 15 residues. Looked up from germline, CDR1 is MNHEY and CDR2 is SMNVEV (reference sequence). V lost 5 bases and J 6 bases, leaving 19 bases between the germline ends. The chain's CDR3 is CASSLVAQGSDGYTF. Written as DNA, the CDR3 is TGTGCCAGCAGTCTCGTCGCGCAGGGGTCTGATGGCTACACCTTC.

This clone was recorded a few times. The chain joins TRBV5-5 to TRBJ1-2, with 8 bases matching TRBD1. In germline, CDR1 is SGHKS, CDR2 YYEKEE (reference sequence). V lost 0 bases and J lost 3; bases outside the gene matches: 4. This CDR3 is built from 15 residues. The CDR3 DNA reads as TGTGCCAGCAGCTTGGCAGGGGGCTTAGACTATGGCTACACCTTC. Its translation is CASSLAGGLDYGYTF.

This clone was observed a few times. This rearrangement joins TRBV6-1 to TRBJ1-3, with D uncertain. Germline V gene sequence: CDR1 MNHNS, CDR2 SASEGT. The ends were cut back, 5 bases at V and 1 base at J, with 9 bases in the middle. This CDR3 has 14 residues. This CDR3 reads CASSSPGSGNTIYF. The CDR3 bases are TGTGCCAGCAGTTCCCCAGGTTCTGGAAACACCATATATTTT.

This clone turned up a few times. The chain links TRBV7-3 to TRBJ2-3, with 10 bases identical to TRBD2. Germline V CDR1 and CDR2: SGHTA, FQGTGA. V was clipped by 5 bases and J by 7 bases; unmatched bases: 9. There are 15 residues in the CDR3. This CDR3 reads CASSHEREGPHTQYF. CDR3 sequence (DNA): TGTGCCAGCAGCCATGAGCGGGAGGGCCCCCATACGCAGTATTTT.

This clone was counted between two and nine times. V and J are TRBV2 and TRBJ2-1, with 14 positions matching TRBD2. V was pared by 5 bases and J by 12 bases, with 6 bases of the junction left unmatched. Looked up from germline, CDR1 is SNHLY and CDR2 is FYNNEI. CDR3 length: 14 amino acids. The CDR3, as DNA: TGTGCCAGCAGTACCGGGACTAGCGGGGGATGGCAGTTCTTC. Amino acid sequence: CASSTGTSGGWQFF.

This clone was seen only a few times. CDR3 amino acids: CASSKLAGGSYEQYF. Written as DNA, the CDR3 is TGTGCCAGCTCGAAACTAGCGGGAGGATCGTACGAGCAGTACTTC. This rearrangement joins TRBV18 to TRBJ2-7; 12 nucleotides match TRBD2. The CDR3 contains 15 residues. V was clipped by 6 bases and J by 4 bases; unmatched bases: 7. Germline loops: CDR1 KGHSH, CDR2 LQKENI. The full variable domain, with the rest looked up from reference TRBV18 and TRBJ2-7, is NAGVMQNPRHLVRRRGQEARLRCSPMKGHSHVYWYRQLPEEGLKFMVYLQKENIIDESGMPKERFSAEFPKEGPSILRIQQVVRGDSAAYFCASSKLAGGSYEQYFGPGTRLTVT.

This clone was detected a few times. This chain joins TRBV7-9 and TRBJ1-1; 8 bases are shared with TRBD1. CDR1 is SEHNR, CDR2 FQNEAQ, per germline (reference sequence). CDR3 length: 15 residues. Trimming removed 7 bases from V and 1 base from J; junction bases left unmatched: 8. The CDR3 DNA follows: TGTGCCAGCACCCATCGCGGACAGGGGAACACTGAAGCTTTCTTT. This codes for CASTHRGQGNTEAFF.

The chain joins TRBV4-3 to TRBJ2-5; 9 nucleotides align to TRBD1. This CDR3 has 14 amino acids. From germline, CDR1 is LGHNA and CDR2 YSLEER. The trim removed 1 base at V and 4 bases at J, leaving 1 base unmatched. CDR3 amino acids: CASSQGQGGETQYF. The CDR3 DNA reads TGCGCCAGCAGCCAAGGACAGGGGGGAGAGACCCAGTACTTC.

This chain's CDR3 is CASSEGRLAGGLYEQYF. CDR3 DNA sequence: TGCGCCAGCAGTGAGGGACGACTAGCGGGAGGGCTCTACGAGCAGTACTTC. This sequence joins TRBV10-2 and TRBJ2-7; 14 nucleotides align to TRBD2. Per germline, CDR1 WSHSY and CDR2 SAAADI. The CDR3 contains 17 residues. Losses at the gene ends were 2 bases for V and 3 bases for J; bases not matched to a gene: 6.

The chain has TRBV11-2 and TRBJ2-1, with TRBD2 matching 7 bases. The CDR3 sequence is 15 residues long. V lost 1 base and J lost 3; bases outside the gene matches: 3. Germline assignment: CDR1 SGHAT and CDR2 FQNNGV. The DNA of the CDR3 is TGTGCCAGCAGCTTAGGCCGGGACTACTACAATGAGCAGTTCTTC. Amino acids: CASSLGRDYYNEQFF.

The chain links TRBV2 to TRBJ2-7, with TRBD2 identical over 11 bases. The CDR3 contains 15 residues. Losses at the gene ends were 8 bases for V and 0 bases for J; bases not matched to a gene: 6. Per the germline V gene, CDR1 is SNHLY and CDR2 is FYNNEI. As DNA, the CDR3 is TGTGCCAGCCTCGGACTAGCGGGTTCCTCCTACGAGCAGTACTTC. Its protein product is CASLGLAGSSYEQYF.

This clone appeared a few times. V usage is TRBV6-5 and J usage is TRBJ1-3, with 9 nucleotides matching TRBD1. This CDR3 has 13 residues. V lost 6 bases to trimming and J lost 7 bases; unmatched junction nucleotides: 4. Germline V CDR1 and CDR2: MNHEY, SVGAGI. Here the CDR3 reads CASSYRGLNTIYF. The CDR3 region has the DNA TGTGCCAGCAGCTACAGGGGGCTGAACACCATATATTTT.